This T cell receptor beta chain stems from a study of vaccination effects on CD4 cells after COVID-19 (dated by TCRdb to the early 2020s). With respect to the entire study: Each participant received two doses of an mRNA SARS-CoV-2 vaccine, either BNT162b2 or mRNA-1273. Cultures from other donors in the study were sequenced with the Oncomine TCR Beta short-read assay on an Illumina iSeq 100. The full study included approximately nine COVID-19 convalescent patients and a handful of SARS-CoV-2-naive healthy vaccine recipients. In both COVID-19 convalescent patients and infection-naive vaccine recipients, the study compared SARS-CoV-2 spike-specific CD4+ TCR repertoires from before mRNA vaccination with those from after it. Findings and caveats that apply to the study as a whole: At late post-vaccination timepoints, both infection-induced and vaccine-induced clones showed marked clonal contraction, consistent with waning T cell responses. In healthy vaccine recipients, vaccine-induced clones were almost all SARS-CoV-2 mono-reactive, with only 1 of 255 being cross-reactive with common cold coronaviruses. Limitations of the study were the small number of convalescent patients and the absence of early post-infection timepoints.

From its cysteine to its phenylalanine, the CDR3 spans 14 amino acids. Only CDR3 DNA remains: 42 bases, in frame from the first base. The germline V gene (reference sequence) supplies CDR1 MNHEY and CDR2 SMNVEV. The V and J ends are trimmed by 5 bases and 5 bases, leaving 13 bases between them. In the ViraFEST assay, PBMC were stimulated with viral peptide pools, and TCR sequencing was then used to find antigen-specific CD4+ T cell clonotypes based on their expansion. After 10 days of culture, CD4+ T cells were isolated with the EasySep CD4+ T cell isolation kit. None of the healthy vaccine recipients had a prior SARS-CoV-2 infection, which was confirmed by nucleocapsid antibody tests that came back negative both before and after vaccination. Each well held roughly 2 million PBMC cultured in IMDM containing 5% human AB serum, roughly 10 IU/ml IL-2 and gentamicin, along with around 9.1 ug/ml peptides. On days 3 and 7, half of the culture medium was replaced with fresh IL-2-containing medium. Each peptide stimulation condition was cultured in triplicate wells unless otherwise noted. PBMC were separated from whole blood using Ficoll-Paque Plus gradient centrifugation and were then either cryopreserved at -140C or used fresh. The overlapping peptide pools covered the spike proteins of SARS-CoV-2 as well as those of the common cold coronaviruses HCoV-NL63, HCoV-OC43 and HCoV-229E. The QIAamp micro DNA kit was used to extract genomic DNA from the cultured CD4+ T cells.

This clone was picked up a small number of times. Its recognized antigen is unknown. No quality values exist for individual bases; no much larger clone is one base distant. Libraries were made using the immunoSEQ multiplex PCR assay. DNA from the CD4+ T cells that had been cultured and isolated underwent TCR beta CDR3 sequencing. The published analysis was carried out like this. Non-productive TCR sequences were discarded, and reads were trimmed to the CDR3 region, with only CDR3s of 7 or more amino acids retained. Antigen-specific clonotypes were identified with the MANAFEST web app by comparing expansion in peptide wells against reference cultures. Positive clones required FDR<0.05 expansion versus reference and all other wells, odds ratio above 5, and frequency above 0.1% in two replicate wells. A clonotype was called cross-reactive if it was significantly expanded both in SARS-CoV-2 spike wells and in at least one common cold coronavirus spike condition. CDR3 similarity was assessed by Levenshtein distance with the stringdist R package, and unrooted trees were built with ape in R 3.6.1. As stored in TCRdb, this immuneACCESS dataset retains in-frame rearrangements with V and J assigned. A fraction of the clones does not appear; measured against another copy, unresolved V genes explain less than half of the discrepancy, and the remainder lacks a known reason. V, J and clone size reflect that table, while D and trimming were determined from the DNA. In all, the sample holds fewer than 10,000 clones, and approximately 72% of those were seen once. Around 12% of the sample comes from the top ten.

The V and J segments used are TRBV27 and TRBJ1-5; the D gene is perhaps TRBD1, on 5 matching bases. This specimen was CD4+ T cells from PBMCs cultured with HCoV-229E spike peptides, taken before COVID-19 vaccination. The cell subset or site label here, explained by the study, means: HCoV-229E spike overlapping peptide pool stimulation. The receptor was derived from a human donor who received a COVID-19 vaccine. Here the CDR3 is given as CASSPRDGYQPQHF. The nucleotide sequence is given as TGTGCCAGCAGTCCGCGGGACGGCTATCAGCCCCAGCATTTT.